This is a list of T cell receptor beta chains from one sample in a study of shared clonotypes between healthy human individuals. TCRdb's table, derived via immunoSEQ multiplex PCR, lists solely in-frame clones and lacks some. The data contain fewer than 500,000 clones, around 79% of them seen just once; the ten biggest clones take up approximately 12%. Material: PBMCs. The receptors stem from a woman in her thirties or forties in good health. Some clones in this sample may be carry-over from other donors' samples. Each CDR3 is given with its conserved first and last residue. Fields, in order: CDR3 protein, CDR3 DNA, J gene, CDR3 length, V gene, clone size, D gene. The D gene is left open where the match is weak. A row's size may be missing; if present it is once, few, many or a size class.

CDR3: CASSLGQEAFF; DNA: TGTGCCAGCAGTTTGGGGCAAGAAGCTTTCTTT; J: TRBJ1-1; length: 11; V: TRBV27; size: -; D: -
CDR3: CASSFFQDYGYTF; DNA: TGTGCCAGCAGCTTTTTCCAGGACTATGGCTACACCTTC; J: TRBJ1-2; length: 13; V: TRBV5-5; size: -; D: -
CDR3: CASSLVGRSSGANVLTF; DNA: TGTGCCAGCAGCTTGGTCGGGCGGAGCTCTGGGGCCAACGTCCTGACTTTC; J: TRBJ2-6; length: 17; V: TRBV5-4; size: -; D: -
CDR3: CASSLYGGGYNEQFF; DNA: TGTGCCAGCAGCTTATATGGTGGCGGCTACAATGAGCAGTTCTTC; J: TRBJ2-1; length: 15; V: TRBV11-2; size: -; D: -
CDR3: CASSLKGRGTNTGELFF; DNA: TGTGCCAGCAGCTTAAAGGGAAGGGGGACGAACACCGGGGAGCTGTTTTTT; J: TRBJ2-2; length: 17; V: TRBV5-4; size: -; D: -
CDR3: CASSVGWTSGYEQYF; DNA: TGTGCCAGCAGCGTAGGTTGGACTAGCGGTTACGAGCAGTACTTC; J: TRBJ2-7; length: 15; V: TRBV9; size: -; D: TRBD2
CDR3: CASSPSGSTDTQYF; DNA: TGTGCCAGCTCACCGAGCGGGAGCACAGATACGCAGTATTTT; J: TRBJ2-3; length: 14; V: TRBV18; size: -; D: -
CDR3: CASSARGQVTDTQYF; DNA: TGTGCCAGCAGTGCCCGGGGACAGGTCACAGATACGCAGTATTTT; J: TRBJ2-3; length: 15; V: TRBV27; size: -; D: TRBD1
CDR3: CATSGLLGHMENNEQFF; DNA: TGTGCCACCAGCGGATTGCTGGGACACATGGAGAACAATGAGCAGTTCTTC; J: TRBJ2-1; length: 17; V: TRBV15; size: -; D: -
CDR3: CASSLVVAGLATDTQYF; DNA: TGTGCCAGCAGCTTGGTGGTGGCGGGACTAGCAACAGATACGCAGTATTTT; J: TRBJ2-3; length: 17; V: TRBV5-6; size: -; D: TRBD2
CDR3: CASSQDEPGTQLADTQYF; DNA: TGCGCCAGCAGCCAAGATGAGCCTGGGACACAACTCGCAGATACGCAGTATTTT; J: TRBJ2-3; length: 18; V: TRBV4-3; size: -; D: -
CDR3: CASSYLGGRAVAFF; DNA: TGTGCCAGCAGCTACCTTGGCGGGAGGGCGGTGGCTTTCTTT; J: TRBJ1-1; length: 14; V: TRBV11-2; size: few; D: -